One and the same sample provided the 32 T cell receptor beta chains below, sequenced in a study of T cells in Graves' hyperthyroidism and ophthalmopathy. From RNA transcripts, TCR beta CDR3 regions were amplified. HTBI primers drove first-round RT-PCR of the TCR CDR3. A single record per CDR3 protein comes from TCRdb applying MiXCR to the multiplex PCR reads. The sample yields fewer than 450,000 distinct CDR3 sequences, about a sixth seen once. The sample taken for sequencing was blood. Receptors originate from a woman aged 30 to 39 with Graves' hyperthyroidism that later progressed to Graves' ophthalmopathy.

This clonotype was counted at least ten times. The chain joins TRBV12-3 or TRBV12-4 to TRBJ1-2, with TRBD1 identical over 9 bases. The CDR3 runs 16 residues. Trimming cost V 4 bases and J 2 bases; bases outside gene matches: 8. The CDR3 sequence is CASSYAGTGSNYGYTF. As DNA, the CDR3 is TGTGCCAGCAGTTATGCCGGGACAGGGTCAAACTATGGCTACACCTTC.

This clonotype was recorded at least ten times. The chain joins TRBV7-9 to TRBJ2-2, with TRBD1 matching over 9 bases. The CDR3 length is 14 residues. CDR1 is SEHNR, CDR2 FQNEAQ, per germline (reference sequence). With V trimmed by 5 bases and J by 7 bases, 5 bases remained unmatched. CDR3 in amino acids: CASSAGQGYGELFF. As DNA, the CDR3 is TGTGCCAGCAGCGCAGGACAGGGGTACGGGGAGCTGTTTTTT. Together with reference TRBV7-9 and TRBJ2-2, the CDR3 gives the full variable domain: DTGVSQNPRHKITKRGQNVTFRCDPISEHNRLYWYRQTLGQGPEFLTYFQNEAQLEKSRLLSDRFSAERPKGSFSTLEIQRTEQGDSAMYLCASSAGQGYGELFFGEGSRLTVL.

The sample holds many counts of this clonotype. This chain connects TRBV3-1 to TRBJ1-1; D may be TRBD1 (6 bases). The CDR3 extends over 14 amino acids. Germline V gives CDR1 LGHDT, CDR2 YNNKEL (reference sequence). V lost 1 base and J 7 bases, leaving 13 bases between the germline ends. The CDR3 DNA reads TGTGCCAGCAGCCAAGTGGGACACACTATTGAAGCTTTCTTT. The encoded protein is CASSQVGHTIEAFF.

This chain connects TRBV5-1 to TRBJ2-5, with a possible D match to TRBD2 (5 bases). The germline V gene has CDR1 SGHRS and CDR2 YFSETQ. The CDR3 is 14 residues long. V was trimmed by 3 bases and J by 5 bases, leaving 14 bases between them. CDR3 in amino acids: CASSSGSRGETQYF. The DNA of the CDR3 is TGCGCCAGCAGCTCGGGGTCCCGAGGGGAGACCCAGTACTTC.

On this clonotype itself: A read error is possible here, since a much larger clone lies one base away. The chain has TRBV10-3 and TRBJ2-3; the D is unclear. Germline V gene lookup returns CDR1 ENHRY and CDR2 SYGVKD. Trimming pared 3 bases from V and 5 bases from J, leaving 3 bases between. The CDR3 extends over 11 amino acids. CDR3 protein: CAISERDTQYF. CDR3 nucleotide sequence: TGTGCCATCAGTGAAAGAGATACGCAGTATTTT.

Concerning this clonotype itself: One base away lies a much larger clone, so this may be a sequencing read error. This CDR3 is CASRENGQGTNEKLLF. CDR3 DNA sequence: TGTGCCAGCAGGGAAAACGGACAGGGCACTAATGAAAAACTGCTTTTT. This chain uses TRBV6-1 with TRBJ1-4; TRBD1 agrees at 8 bases. This CDR3 spans 16 amino acids. Germline loops: CDR1 MNHNS, CDR2 SASEGT.

This clonotype was observed many times. This sequence joins TRBV10-3 and TRBJ1-6; D is unclear. V was trimmed by 2 bases and J by 8 bases, leaving 10 bases between them. The CDR3 covers 14 residues. Per germline, CDR1 ENHRY and CDR2 SYGVKD. As DNA, the CDR3 is TGTGCCATCAGTGAGGGGTTGGCCCATTCACCCCTCCACTTT. It is translated as CAISEGLAHSPLHF.

This clonotype showed up many times. The rearrangement links TRBV7-6 to TRBJ2-5, with TRBD1 matching over 9 bases. This CDR3 comprises 18 residues. Germline CDR1 is SGHVS and CDR2 is FNYEAQ. Germline trimming cut 5 bases from V and 2 bases from J; bases unmatched to any gene: 15. The CDR3 region is CASSTNRDRVRPQETQYF. CDR3 DNA sequence: TGTGCCAGCAGCACCAACCGGGACAGGGTTAGGCCACAAGAGACCCAGTACTTC.

J is TRBJ1-2 and V is TRBV4-2; 7 bases line up with TRBD1. Per the germline V gene, CDR1 is LGHNA and CDR2 is YNFKEQ. V trimming: 0 bases; J trimming: 8 bases; junction bases outside the gene matches: 9. The CDR3 loop spans 15 amino acids. The CDR3 here is CASSQEWTGALGYTF. The CDR3, as DNA: TGTGCCAGCAGCCAAGAATGGACAGGCGCCTTGGGCTACACCTTC.

This clonotype was detected many times. Here the CDR3 reads CASSPRGQNFGNQPQHF. Here the CDR3 DNA reads TGTGCCAGTAGTCCGAGGGGACAGAACTTTGGCAATCAGCCCCAGCATTTT. This chain joins TRBV19 and TRBJ1-5, with 7 nucleotides matching TRBD1. Per germline, CDR1 LNHDA and CDR2 SQIVND (reference sequence). V was clipped by 5 bases and J by 2 bases; unmatched bases: 12. The CDR3 totals 17 residues.

This clonotype appeared a few times. V is TRBV4-1 and J is TRBJ2-2; 7 bases agree with TRBD1. The CDR3 extends over 16 amino acids. The J segment lost 3 bases and the V segment lost 0 bases, leaving 4 bases of the junction unmatched. The germline CDR1 and CDR2 sequences are MGHRA and YSYEKL. CDR3 sequence reads: CASSQEWDSYTGELFF. In DNA form, the CDR3 reads TGCGCCAGCAGCCAAGAGTGGGACAGCTACACCGGGGAGCTGTTTTTT.

This chain links TRBV7-6 with TRBJ2-1, with a tentative D call TRBD2 (5 bases). Trimming took 5 bases from V and 9 from J, leaving 8 bases between them. Germline-derived CDR1 and CDR2 are SGHVS and FNYEAQ. The CDR3 has 11 amino acids. In DNA form, the CDR3 reads TGTGCCAGCAGCATCAGCGGTGAGCAGTTCTTC. Its protein is CASSISGEQFF.

Many counts were recorded for this clonotype. The chain uses TRBV7-2 and TRBJ2-7; the D is unclear. Trimming removed 4 bases at V and 5 bases at J, with 15 bases between. The CDR3 spans 14 residues. Germline CDR1 SGHTA, CDR2 FQGNSA. Here the CDR3 DNA reads TGTGCCAGCAGCTCTGGCTGGGGAACTCACGAGCAGTACTTC. This encodes CASSSGWGTHEQYF. The complete variable domain, with remaining parts taken from reference TRBV7-2 and TRBJ2-7, reads GAGVSQSPSNKVTEKGKDVELRCDPISGHTALYWYRQSLGQGLEFLIYFQGNSAPDKSGLPSDRFSAERTGGSVSTLTIQRTQQEDSAVYLCASSSGWGTHEQYFGPGTRLTVT.

The chain is built from TRBV3-1 and TRBJ2-3, with D possibly matching TRBD2 (5 bases). Germline loops: CDR1 LGHDT, CDR2 YNNKEL (reference sequence). With 4 bases removed from V and 4 bases from J, the gap between germline ends came to 15 bases. The CDR3 runs to 15 residues. CDR3 region: CASSPPNKLADTQYF. The CDR3 DNA follows: TGTGCCAGCAGCCCGCCAAACAAACTAGCAGATACGCAGTATTTT.

V gene TRBV19 combines with J gene TRBJ2-2; D is undetermined. Looked up from germline, CDR1 is LNHDA and CDR2 is SQIVND (reference sequence). Trimming removed 5 bases at V and 3 bases at J, with 22 bases between. The CDR3 sequence is 18 residues long. For the CDR3, the DNA is TGTGCCAGTAGTCCAAGCCCGCTCCGGATCGCAGACACCGGGGAGCTGTTTTTT. It yields the protein CASSPSPLRIADTGELFF.

This clonotype was detected ten times or more. The chain links TRBV30 to TRBJ2-7, with a possible D match to TRBD1 (5 bases). This CDR3 is 14 amino acids long. Germline V lookup: CDR1 GTSNPN, CDR2 SVGIG (reference sequence). The ends were cut back, 0 bases at V and 3 bases at J, with 12 bases in the middle. The chain's CDR3 is CAWSVAQGGYEQYF. The DNA for the CDR3 is TGTGCCTGGAGTGTGGCTCAGGGTGGCTACGAGCAGTACTTC. Using reference TRBV30 and TRBJ2-7 for the parts outside the CDR3, the full variable domain is SQTIHQWPATLVQPVGSPLSLECTVEGTSNPNLYWYRQAAGRGLQLLFYSVGIGQISSEVPQNLSASRPQDRQFILSSKKLLLSDSGFYLCAWSVAQGGYEQYFGPGTRLTVT.

This chain uses TRBV6-1 with TRBJ1-4; 8 bases are a match to TRBD1. After removal of 6 bases from V and 10 bases from J, the junction contained 4 bases not matched to a gene. The CDR3 sequence is 12 residues long. The germline V gene has CDR1 MNHNS and CDR2 SASEGT. The CDR3 bases are TGTGCCAGCAGCATACAGGGGGGAAAACTGTTTTTT. This sequence encodes CASSIQGGKLFF.

This clonotype was counted only a few times. V and J are TRBV9 and TRBJ2-3, with D unclear. Trimming removed 4 bases at V and 6 bases at J, with 15 bases between. The CDR3 has 14 amino acids. CDR1 and CDR2 from the germline V gene are SGDLS and YYNGEE. The CDR3 reads CASSSGPHRDTQYF. Here the CDR3 DNA reads TGTGCCAGCAGCTCAGGCCCCCACCGGGATACGCAGTATTTT.

A word on this clonotype: A read error may explain this, as a much larger clone is one base away. The V gene is TRBV27, the J gene TRBJ2-3, with D perhaps given as TRBD1 or TRBD2 (5 bases each). Germline values: CDR1 MNHEY, CDR2 SMNVEV (reference sequence). The CDR3 consists of 16 residues. The CDR3 is CVSSPQAGLASDTQYF. DNA of the CDR3: TGTGTCAGCAGTCCCCAGGCAGGGCTAGCCTCAGATACGCAGTATTTT.

This clonotype was seen many times. The CDR3 DNA reads as TGTGCCAGCAGTTTATACCCGGCAGGGGGAGCAGATACGCAGTATTTT. It is translated as CASSLYPAGGADTQYF. The chain couples TRBV27 to TRBJ2-3, with TRBD1 identical over 7 bases. Germline V CDR1 and CDR2: MNHEY, SMNVEV (reference sequence). There are 16 residues in the CDR3. J gave up 4 bases and V 1 base, and 8 bases lay outside the gene matches.

The chain combines TRBV2 with TRBJ1-2, with TRBD1 as a possible D gene (5 bases). V was cut by 2 bases and J by 1 base, with 8 bases left in between. The germline V gene has CDR1 SNHLY and CDR2 FYNNEI. The CDR3 runs 14 residues. CDR3: CASSELGLNYGYTF. As DNA, the CDR3 is TGTGCCAGCAGTGAATTGGGACTTAACTATGGCTACACCTTC.

This clonotype was picked up many times. The chain has TRBV14 and TRBJ1-2, with TRBD1 as a possible D gene (6 bases). The CDR3 spans 15 residues. From germline, CDR1 is SGHDN and CDR2 FVKESK. V was trimmed by 4 bases and J by 4 bases, leaving 16 bases between them. CDR3 amino acids: CASSRTANTGYGYTF. The CDR3 bases are TGTGCCAGCAGCCGGACAGCAAATACAGGCTATGGCTACACCTTC. Drawing the rest from reference TRBV14 and TRBJ1-2, the complete variable domain is EAGVTQFPSHSVIEKGQTVTLRCDPISGHDNLYWYRRVMGKEIKFLLHFVKESKQDESGMPNNRFLAERTGGTYSTLKVQPAELEDSGVYFCASSRTANTGYGYTFGSGTRLTVV.

In its sample, this clonotype was seen many times. The rearrangement uses TRBV5-1 and TRBJ1-1; 7 nucleotides agree with TRBD1. V was pared by 5 bases and J by 7 bases, with 8 bases of the junction left unmatched. CDR3 length: 13 residues. The V gene's germline CDR1 is SGHRS and CDR2 YFSETQ. The CDR3 protein is CASRYDRAGEAFF. CDR3 nucleotides: TGCGCCAGCAGGTATGACAGGGCGGGTGAAGCTTTCTTT.

At least ten counts were recorded for this clonotype. This chain connects TRBV5-8 to TRBJ1-1; D gene unclear. V shed 2 bases and J shed 2 bases, with 4 bases lying between them. The CDR3 has 12 residues. Germline CDR1 reads SGHTS; CDR2 reads YDEGEE. CDR3 region: CASSLPNTEAFF. The CDR3 DNA is TGTGCCAGCAGCTTACCTAACACTGAAGCTTTCTTT.

The sample holds many counts of this clonotype. The chain joins TRBV7-6 to TRBJ1-1; TRBD1 matches at 8 bases. CDR3 length equals 15 residues. V trimming: 5 bases; J trimming: 11 bases; junction bases outside the gene matches: 16. The germline CDR1 and CDR2 sequences are SGHVS and FNYEAQ. CDR3 sequence (DNA): TGTGCCAGCAGCCAACTAGATGACAGGGGCGGAATGGCTTTCTTT. This encodes CASSQLDDRGGMAFF. The variable domain in full, completed from reference TRBV7-6 and TRBJ1-1, reads GAGVSQSPRYKVTKRGQDVALRCDPISGHVSLYWYRQALGQGPEFLTYFNYEAQQDKSGLPNDRFSAERPEGSISTLTIQRTEQRDSAMYRCASSQLDDRGGMAFFGQGTRLTVV.

This clonotype was picked up many times. The gene calls are TRBV29-1 and TRBJ2-7, with unresolved D. The V end lost 1 base, the J end lost 2 bases, and 15 bases lay between the germline ends. CDR3 length: 15 amino acids. Looked up from germline, CDR1 is SQVTM and CDR2 is ANQGSEA. The CDR3 spells CSVEGEVKDPYEQYF. CDR3 DNA sequence: TGCAGCGTTGAAGGAGAGGTCAAGGATCCCTACGAGCAGTACTTC.

There are a few counts of this clonotype. The chain carries TRBV6-1 and TRBJ2-2; TRBD2 aligns across 7 bases. Germline V gene sequence: CDR1 MNHNS, CDR2 SASEGT. The CDR3 covers 15 residues. Unmatched junction bases numbered 7, after V lost 6 bases and J lost 3 bases. The CDR3 bases are TGTGCCAGCAGAGCCGGGGGGACCTACACCGGGGAGCTGTTTTTT. Amino acids: CASRAGGTYTGELFF.

In this sample, this clonotype turned up many times. The chain recombines TRBV18 with TRBJ2-1; D call uncertain. V lost 3 bases to trimming and J lost 4 bases, with 13 bases between them. This CDR3 region has 15 residues. The germline V gene has CDR1 KGHSH and CDR2 LQKENI. CDR3 sequence reads: CASSPPDSSYNEQFF. The CDR3 DNA reads TGTGCCAGCTCACCCCCGGATTCGTCTTACAATGAGCAGTTCTTC.

This clonotype was detected ten times or more. The rearrangement uses TRBV28 and TRBJ1-1, with D unresolved. This CDR3 spans 17 amino acids. Per germline, CDR1 MDHEN and CDR2 SYDVKM. The ends were cut back, 5 bases at V and 4 bases at J, with 23 bases in the middle. DNA of the CDR3: TGTGCCAGCAGTATCCGCCGGGCCTGGTATAAGGGCACTGAAGCTTTCTTT. As protein: CASSIRRAWYKGTEAFF.

The table lists this clonotype with a few counts. This chain uses TRBV5-6 with TRBJ2-1; 9 bases fit TRBD1. Losses at the gene ends were 3 bases for V and 5 bases for J; bases not matched to a gene: 9. The CDR3 runs 16 residues. Germline V lookup: CDR1 SGHDT, CDR2 YYEEEE. CDR3 bases: TGTGCCAGCAGCTCCACAGGGGGCCTAAGGGACAATGAGCAGTTCTTC. Its protein product is CASSSTGGLRDNEQFF.

This clonotype was recorded a few times. The chain's CDR3 is CAWRTGEKLFF. The CDR3 DNA reads as TGTGCCTGGAGAACCGGTGAAAAACTGTTTTTT. V usage is TRBV30 and J usage is TRBJ1-4; D remains ambiguous. The V gene's germline CDR1 is GTSNPN and CDR2 SVGIG (reference sequence). CDR3 size: 11 residues. With 3 bases removed from V and 7 bases from J, the gap between germline ends came to 6 bases.

The chain employs TRBV15 and TRBJ1-2; D unresolved. The germline V gene encodes CDR1 LNHNV and CDR2 YYDKDF (reference sequence). Deletions cut 1 base from V and 8 bases from J, with 8 bases between. This CDR3 contains 12 residues. The CDR3 nucleotides read TGTGCCACCAGCAGAGGTCTCGGCGGCTACACCTTC. It translates to CATSRGLGGYTF.